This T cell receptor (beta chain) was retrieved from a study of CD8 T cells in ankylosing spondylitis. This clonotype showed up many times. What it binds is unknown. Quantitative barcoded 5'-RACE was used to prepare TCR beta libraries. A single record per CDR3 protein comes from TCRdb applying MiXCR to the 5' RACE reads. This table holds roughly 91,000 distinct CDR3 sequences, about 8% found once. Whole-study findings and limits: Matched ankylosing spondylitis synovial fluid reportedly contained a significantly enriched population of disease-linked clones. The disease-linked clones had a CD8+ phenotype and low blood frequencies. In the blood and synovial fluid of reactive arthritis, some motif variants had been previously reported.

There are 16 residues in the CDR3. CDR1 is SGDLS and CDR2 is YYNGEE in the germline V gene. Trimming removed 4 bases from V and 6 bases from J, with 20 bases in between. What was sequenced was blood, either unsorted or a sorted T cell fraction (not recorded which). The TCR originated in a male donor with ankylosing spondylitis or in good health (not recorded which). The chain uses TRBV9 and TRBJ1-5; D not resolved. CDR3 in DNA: TGTGCCAGCAGCTTGATCGCACCGTTCGCTAGTCAGCCCCAGCATTTT. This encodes CASSLIAPFASQPQHF.